What follows are 6 T cell receptor beta chains derived from one specimen sequenced in a study of T-cell reconstitution after alpha-beta-depleted transplantation in children. TCRbeta library construction was performed incorporating unique molecular identifiers. One entry per CDR3 protein, called by TCRdb with MiXCR from the PCR reads. The sample has some 550,000 distinct CDR3 sequences; more than 20% are singletons. Sequencing was performed on PBMCs, mostly from graft donor cells, taken 360 days after TCRalphabeta/CD19-depleted stem cell transplant. Receptors originate from a boy under two years old who had a stem cell transplant for acute myeloid leukemia, so the T cells may come from the graft donor.

This clonotype has at least ten counts. V and J are TRBV12-3 or TRBV12-4 and TRBJ1-5, with a tentative D call TRBD1 (6 bases). CDR3 length: 17 residues. Deletions cut 5 bases from V and 0 bases from J, with 17 bases between. The chain's CDR3 is CASSDRTSGVSNQPQHF. The CDR3, as DNA: TGTGCCAGCAGTGACCGGACCTCAGGGGTTAGCAATCAGCCCCAGCATTTT.

This clonotype was counted only a few times. In DNA form, the CDR3 reads TGTGCCAGCAGCTTAGCGGGAGCGGGGTGGTCCTCCTACAATGAGCAGTTCTTC. Protein product: CASSLAGAGWSSYNEQFF. The chain combines TRBV11-1 with TRBJ2-1, with 7 positions matching TRBD2. This CDR3 is built from 18 residues. Trimming at V came to 0 bases and at J to 0 bases, leaving 8 bases not matched to a gene. From germline, CDR1 is SGHAT and CDR2 FQDESV (reference sequence).

This clonotype has a handful of counts. The chain employs TRBV12-3 or TRBV12-4 and TRBJ2-5, with TRBD1 identical over 9 bases. J lost 1 base, V lost 8 bases, and 2 bases had no gene match. This CDR3 spans 13 amino acids. CDR3 sequence (DNA): TGTGCCAGCCAGACAGGGGGCCAAGAGACCCAGTACTTC. Translation gives CASQTGGQETQYF.

This clonotype showed up just a few times. The chain carries TRBV20-1 and TRBJ2-7; D remains unclear. This CDR3 contains 13 residues. Germline V gene data show CDR1 as DFQATT and CDR2 as SNEGSKA (reference sequence). V was trimmed by 4 bases and J by 0 bases, leaving 10 bases between them. The CDR3 DNA follows: TGCAGTGCTACGGCGGAGAGCTCCTACGAGCAGTACGTC. Its protein is CSATAESSYEQYV.

This clonotype was recorded at least ten times. The V gene is TRBV28, the J gene TRBJ2-7; D is possibly TRBD1 or TRBD2 (6 bases each). This CDR3 contains 14 residues. With 4 bases removed from V and 4 bases from J, the gap between germline ends came to 14 bases. Germline CDR1 is MDHEN and CDR2 is SYDVKM. The CDR3 sequence: CASSWGATGYEQYV. The CDR3 nucleotides are TGTGCCAGCAGTTGGGGGGCAACGGGATACGAGCAGTACGTC.

This clonotype was detected once. The chain links TRBV5-4 to TRBJ2-1; 8 bases match TRBD2. The V segment lost 0 bases and the J segment 7 bases; nucleotides outside the gene matches: 9. CDR1 and CDR2 (germline): SGHNT, YYREEE (reference sequence). The CDR3 runs 16 residues. CDR3 nucleotides: TGTGCCAGCAGCTTGGCCTGGACGGGGGGGAGGAATGAGCAGTTCTTC. Its translation is CASSLAWTGGRNEQFF.